Each of the 11 T cell receptor beta chains below was sequenced from the same sample in a study of blood T cells in healthy people across ages. A second PCR, run for roughly 7 to 12 cycles, used a sample-barcoded 5' primer plus a J-beta primer mix. TCRdb re-called the 5' RACE reads through MiXCR, storing one row per CDR3 protein. Among about 780,000 distinct CDR3 sequences listed, 46% were seen once. The sequencing input was blood. The receptors shown here come from a man aged 80 or over in good health.

This clonotype came up many times. The chain's CDR3 is CASSQLRLASYEQYF. The DNA for the CDR3 is TGCGCCAGCAGCCAACTGAGACTAGCTTCCTACGAGCAGTACTTC. The chain is built from TRBV4-3 and TRBJ2-7, with 7 bases identical to TRBD2. This CDR3 has 15 amino acids. CDR1 and CDR2 from the germline V gene are LGHNA and YSLEER. The trim removed 2 bases at V and 1 base at J, leaving 5 bases unmatched.

V is TRBV4-2 and J is TRBJ1-6; 9 nucleotides align to TRBD1. Germline V gene lookup returns CDR1 LGHNA and CDR2 YNFKEQ. After removal of 1 base from V and 9 bases from J, the junction contained 7 bases not matched to a gene. The CDR3 totals 16 residues. In DNA, the CDR3 is TGTGCCAGCAGCCAAGCCTATGGACAGGGGTCTTCACCCCTCCACTTT. Its protein is CASSQAYGQGSSPLHF.

The V gene is TRBV20-1, the J gene TRBJ2-5; D not certain. With 3 bases removed from V and 5 bases from J, the gap between germline ends came to 13 bases. The CDR3 runs 13 residues. Germline assignment: CDR1 DFQATT and CDR2 SNEGSKA (reference sequence). Written as DNA, the CDR3 is TGCAGTGCTAGGTCCCTGTTTAGGGAGACCCAGTACTTC. This sequence encodes CSARSLFRETQYF.

V gene TRBV4-3 combines with J gene TRBJ2-1, with 9 bases matching TRBD2. V gave up 0 bases and J gave up 7 bases; unmatched junction bases: 10. This CDR3 is 17 amino acids long. The V gene's germline CDR1 is LGHNA and CDR2 YSLEER. The CDR3 region is CASSQDASSGVRNEQFF. DNA for the CDR3: TGCGCCAGCAGCCAAGATGCGTCTAGCGGGGTCAGGAATGAGCAGTTCTTC.

This clonotype has a handful of counts. V usage is TRBV7-9 and J usage is TRBJ1-1; TRBD1 might be the D (5 bases). Trimming pared 5 bases from V and 6 bases from J, leaving 10 bases between. This CDR3 is 12 amino acids long. CDR1 is SEHNR, CDR2 FQNEAQ, per germline (reference sequence). This CDR3 is CASSRDLAEAFF. The CDR3 nucleotides read TGTGCCAGCAGCCGGGACCTCGCTGAAGCTTTCTTT.

This clonotype was seen once. J is TRBJ2-7 and V is TRBV5-1, with 7 positions matching TRBD2. The CDR3 covers 15 residues. Trimming took 3 bases from V and 3 from J; bases not matched to a gene: 9. CDR1 is SGHRS and CDR2 is YFSETQ in the germline V gene. The CDR3 region has the DNA TGCGCCAGCAGCTGGGCCGGGGGGAGAGGCTACGAGCAGTACTTC. It yields the protein CASSWAGGRGYEQYF.

In this sample, this clonotype turned up once. A much larger clone differs from this one at a single base, so this may be a read error. This chain uses TRBV27 with TRBJ2-7; tentatively, D is TRBD2 (5 bases). V was shortened by 4 bases and J by 0 bases, with 7 bases between the two germline ends. The germline CDR1 and CDR2 sequences are MNHEY and SMNVEV (reference sequence). The CDR3 has 13 residues. The CDR3: CASSCGLSYEQYF. DNA for the CDR3: TGTGCCAGCAGTTGCGGGCTCTCCTACGAGCAGTACTTC.

The V and J genes are TRBV29-1 and TRBJ2-5, with D tentatively TRBD1 or TRBD2 (5 bases each). V lost 4 bases, J lost 3 bases, and 15 bases lay in between. The CDR3 is 14 amino acids. Per germline, CDR1 SQVTM and CDR2 ANQGSEA. In DNA, the CDR3 is TGCAGCGTTGGGGGGAGAGGGGCGGAAGAGACCCAGTACTTC. It yields the protein CSVGGRGAEETQYF. The variable domain in full, with the rest retrieved from reference TRBV29-1 and TRBJ2-5, is SAVISQKPSRDICQRGTSLTIQCQVDSQVTMMFWYRQQPGQSLTLIATANQGSEATYESGFVIDKFPISRPNLTFSTLTVSNMSPEDSSIYLCSVGGRGAEETQYFGPGTRLLVL.

The V gene is TRBV6-1, the J gene TRBJ2-1; 14 positions match TRBD2. Germline-derived CDR1 and CDR2 are MNHNS and SASEGT. The V and J ends lost 7 bases and 8 bases, in that order; junction bases with no gene match: 16. This CDR3 has 18 residues. CDR3: CASTLTSGGVGDSHEQFF. DNA for the CDR3: TGTGCCAGCACCTTGACTAGCGGGGGGGTTGGGGATTCGCATGAGCAGTTCTTC.

The rearrangement links TRBV7-2 to TRBJ2-1; 9 bases are shared with TRBD2. Germline V gene data show CDR1 as SGHTA and CDR2 as FQGNSA. With 5 bases clipped from V and 9 bases from J, the junction kept 8 bases outside the gene matches. The CDR3 has 14 residues. The CDR3 coding sequence is TGTGCCAGCAGCGGGACCGCGGGGGGGTCTGAGCAGTTCTTC. It specifies CASSGTAGGSEQFF.

With regard to this clonotype: This may stem from a read error, because a much larger clone lies one nucleotide away. V usage is TRBV14 and J usage is TRBJ2-1; 15 positions match TRBD2. Germline assignment: CDR1 SGHDN and CDR2 FVKESK. Trimming at V came to 5 bases and at J to 12 bases, leaving 11 bases not matched to a gene. CDR3 size: 16 residues. As DNA, the CDR3 is TGTGCCAGCAGCATGCTCTACCCGGGACTAGCGGGGGGGCAGTTCTTC. Translating gives CASSMLYPGLAGGQFF.